A single sample is the source of the 28 T cell receptor beta chains below, sequenced in a study of post-analysis software for immune sequencing data. Findings and caveats of the study: The five TRBV segments detected at higher frequency in patients than in controls included TRBV5-6, TRBV5-1 and TRBV20-1.

The authors incorporated unique molecular identifiers into the TCR beta cDNA libraries. TCRdb re-called the PCR reads with MiXCR, one entry per CDR3 protein. The sample carries roughly 600,000 distinct CDR3 sequences, 44% recorded once. These receptors' antigens are unknown. Sequences were obtained from blood. The receptors derive from a girl between 5 and 17 years old with multiple sclerosis.

The CDR3 nucleotides are TGCAGCGTTGATCGACAGGGGAACACTGAAGCTTTCTTT. It encodes CSVDRQGNTEAFF. The chain recombines TRBV29-1 with TRBJ1-1; 7 positions agree with TRBD1. V lost 3 bases and J lost 1; bases outside the gene matches: 2. The germline CDR1 and CDR2 sequences are SQVTM and ANQGSEA. This CDR3 has 13 residues.

V usage is TRBV28 and J usage is TRBJ2-5; D gene ambiguous. Germline CDR1 reads MDHEN; CDR2 reads SYDVKM. The CDR3 runs 13 residues. With 4 bases removed from V and 1 base from J, the gap between germline ends came to 7 bases. Here the CDR3 DNA reads TGTGCCAGCAGTTATCCGCGCCAAGAGACCCAGTACTTC. Translation: CASSYPRQETQYF. Combining the CDR3 with reference TRBV28 and TRBJ2-5 gives the whole variable domain DVKVTQSSRYLVKRTGEKVFLECVQDMDHENMFWYRQDPGLGLRLIYFSYDVKMKEKGDIPEGYSVSREKKERFSLILESASTNQTSMYLCASSYPRQETQYFGPGTRLLVL.

Worth noting for this clonotype: One end of the junction varies from germline; a read error may be responsible. V gene TRBV10-3 combines with J gene TRBJ2-7; D could derive from TRBD1 or TRBD2 (5 bases each). CDR1 is ENHRY, CDR2 SYGVKD, per germline. This CDR3 comprises 15 residues. The CDR3 sequence: CAISEWGSALYERYF. In DNA form, the CDR3 reads TGTGCCATCAGTGAGTGGGGGAGCGCCCTGTACGAGCGGTACTTC.

This chain uses TRBV10-3 with TRBJ1-2; 11 bases align to TRBD1. The trim removed 7 bases at V and 6 bases at J, leaving 4 bases unmatched. Germline CDR1 ENHRY, CDR2 SYGVKD. The CDR3 covers 13 residues. CDR3 residues: CAIKPGQGDGYTF. The CDR3, as DNA: TGTGCCATCAAGCCGGGACAGGGGGATGGCTACACCTTC.

The chain carries TRBV2 and TRBJ2-7; weak D call: TRBD2 (9 bases). V lost 8 bases and J 0 bases, leaving 20 bases between the germline ends. Per the germline V gene, CDR1 is SNHLY and CDR2 is FYNNEI. CDR3 size: 16 residues. The CDR3 nucleotides read TGTGCCAGCTCCAGGGGGCTAGCGGGGAGCTCCTACGAGCAGTACTTC. Its translation: CASSRGLAGSSYEQYF.

The rearrangement uses TRBV5-1 and TRBJ2-1; 7 bases match TRBD1. This CDR3 has 15 amino acids. V shed 2 bases and J 1 base; nucleotides not matched to a gene: 3. The germline CDR1 and CDR2 sequences are SGHRS and YFSETQ. CDR3 loop: CASSFGQVSYNEQFF. The CDR3 DNA sequence: TGCGCCAGCAGCTTTGGACAGGTTTCCTACAATGAGCAGTTCTTC. The entire variable domain, with the rest obtained from reference TRBV5-1 and TRBJ2-1, is as follows: KAGVTQTPRYLIKTRGQQVTLSCSPISGHRSVSWYQQTPGQGLQFLFEYFSETQRNKGNFPGRFSGRQFSNSRSEMNVSTLELGDSALYLCASSFGQVSYNEQFFGPGTRLTVL.

This clonotype occurred a few times. The chain links TRBV6-2 or TRBV6-3 to TRBJ1-2; D is possibly TRBD1 (5 bases). Trimming took 2 bases from V and 4 from J, leaving 17 bases between them. Germline V gene lookup returns CDR1 MNHEY and CDR2 SVGEGT. This CDR3 spans 16 amino acids. The CDR3 region is CASSYGGPVKGYGYTF. In DNA form, the CDR3 reads TGTGCCAGCAGTTACGGGGGACCCGTGAAGGGCTATGGCTACACCTTC.

V usage is TRBV11-2 and J usage is TRBJ2-7; D perhaps matches TRBD1 (5 bases). CDR1 is SGHAT and CDR2 is FQNNGV in the germline V gene. The CDR3 is 15 amino acids. V was cut by 2 bases and J by 4 bases, with 15 bases left in between. The CDR3 bases are TGTGCCAGCAGCTTAAAAGATACGACAGATTACGAGCAGTACTTC. Its protein is CASSLKDTTDYEQYF.

The genes are TRBV5-1 and TRBJ2-1, with 7 nucleotides matching TRBD2. The CDR3 loop spans 19 amino acids. V trimming: 3 bases; J trimming: 4 bases; junction bases outside the gene matches: 19. The germline V gene has CDR1 SGHRS and CDR2 YFSETQ. The CDR3 loop is CASSSWGLSALADYNEQFF. CDR3 sequence (DNA): TGCGCCAGCAGCTCCTGGGGCCTATCTGCGCTAGCGGATTACAATGAGCAGTTCTTC.

The gene calls are TRBV12-3 or TRBV12-4 and TRBJ1-2, with D uncertain. The CDR3 loop spans 12 amino acids. The V end was cut by 10 bases, the J end by 1 base, with 10 bases between. The CDR3 DNA reads TGTGCCACCGGTACTTTTAACTATGGCTACACCTTC. Encoded protein: CATGTFNYGYTF.

The chain carries TRBV4-1 and TRBJ2-1, with D uncertain. Trimming stripped 0 bases from V and 6 bases from J, with 6 bases between. The CDR3 is made up of 13 amino acids. The germline V gene has CDR1 MGHRA and CDR2 YSYEKL. Here the CDR3 reads CASSQEGSNEQFF. Written as DNA, the CDR3 is TGCGCCAGCAGCCAAGAGGGTAGCAATGAGCAGTTCTTC.

The gene calls are TRBV6-2 or TRBV6-3 and TRBJ1-2; 8 bases align to TRBD1. CDR3 size: 16 residues. V shed 1 base, J shed 8 bases, and the junction held 12 bases outside the gene matches. CDR1 and CDR2 from the germline V gene are MNHEY and SVGEGT. The CDR3 coding sequence is TGTGCCAGCAGTTACTATTTGCACCGGGACAGGAGCGGCTACACCTTC. Translation gives CASSYYLHRDRSGYTF.

The gene calls are TRBV4-1 and TRBJ1-5; a weak D match, TRBD1 (6 bases). CDR1 and CDR2 from the germline V gene are MGHRA and YSYEKL. There are 18 residues in the CDR3. V was cut by 1 base and J by 6 bases, with 22 bases left in between. CDR3 loop: CASSQGGRGRRGVQPQHF. The DNA for the CDR3 is TGCGCCAGCAGCCAAGGAGGCAGGGGACGCAGAGGAGTTCAGCCCCAGCATTTT.

The V call is TRBV5-1, the J call TRBJ1-1; 8 bases fit TRBD1. This CDR3 is built from 16 residues. Germline CDR1 is SGHRS and CDR2 is YFSETQ. V was pared by 2 bases and J by 0 bases, with 6 bases of the junction left unmatched. The CDR3 coding sequence is TGCGCCAGCAGCTTACAGGGGGGGGGTATGAACACTGAAGCTTTCTTT. Translation gives CASSLQGGGMNTEAFF.

This clonotype has a handful of counts. Relative to the germline gene, one junction end is altered; a read error may explain this. The chain combines TRBV11-2 with TRBJ1-4; the D gene is possibly TRBD1 (5 bases). Germline V gene data show CDR1 as SGHAT and CDR2 as FQNNGV. The CDR3 has 16 amino acids. CDR3 in DNA: TGTGTCAGCAGCTTGTTGGGGGTTGCAACTAATGAAAAACTGTTTTTT. Its protein product is CVSSLLGVATNEKLFF.

This clonotype was seen more than once but under ten times. The chain uses TRBV5-1 and TRBJ1-2; maybe TRBD1 (6 bases). V was clipped by 0 bases and J by 4 bases, with 10 bases between them. The CDR3 covers 14 residues. Germline loops: CDR1 SGHRS, CDR2 YFSETQ. DNA of the CDR3: TGCGCCAGCAGCTTGGACAGGGAGATCTATGGCTACACCTTC. It translates to CASSLDREIYGYTF.

The rearrangement uses TRBV6-1 and TRBJ1-4; D uncertain. The CDR3 extends over 14 amino acids. Trimming removed 5 bases from V and 6 bases from J, with 13 bases in between. Germline assignment: CDR1 MNHNS and CDR2 SASEGT. Written as DNA, the CDR3 is TGTGCCAGCAGTCCAAAAGGCCTCCATGAAAAACTGTTTTTT. Translated: CASSPKGLHEKLFF.

This clonotype showed up just once. The V and J genes are TRBV7-2 and TRBJ2-1; possible D gene TRBD2, 6 bases. This CDR3 is 16 amino acids long. Germline lookup yields CDR1 SGHTA and CDR2 FQGNSA. V lost 1 base, J lost 5 bases, and 15 bases lay in between. DNA of the CDR3: TGTGCCAGCAGCTTAGACGCGGGGCCGGGGAACAATGAGCAGTTCTTC. Protein sequence: CASSLDAGPGNNEQFF.

V gene TRBV10-2 combines with J gene TRBJ1-1; D gene uncertain. V dropped 2 bases and J dropped 5 bases, with 6 bases sitting between them. Per germline, CDR1 WSHSY and CDR2 SAAADI. This CDR3 spans 12 amino acids. The DNA of the CDR3 is TGCGCCAGCAGTGAGCTTCGGACTGAAGCTTTCTTT. Its translation: CASSELRTEAFF.

This clonotype showed up many times. The V call is TRBV6-5, the J call TRBJ2-5; TRBD1 aligns across 12 bases. CDR3 size: 15 residues. With V trimmed by 5 bases and J by 4 bases, 5 bases remained unmatched. The germline CDR1 and CDR2 sequences are MNHEY and SVGAGI. The CDR3 nucleotides read TGTGCCAGCAGTGACGGGACAGGGGGCGGAGAGACCCAGTACTTC. This gives the protein CASSDGTGGGETQYF.

This clonotype was counted between two and nine times. The gene calls are TRBV20-1 and TRBJ1-2; maybe TRBD1 (5 bases). Per germline, CDR1 DFQATT and CDR2 SNEGSKA (reference sequence). V dropped 5 bases and J dropped 0 bases, with 10 bases sitting between them. The CDR3 has 13 residues. The DNA of the CDR3 is TGCAGTGCTCCGACAGAAGCTAACTATGGCTACACCTTC. Its protein is CSAPTEANYGYTF.

The V gene is TRBV12-3 or TRBV12-4, the J gene TRBJ1-2; unclear D gene. This CDR3 region has 16 residues. V lost 3 bases, J lost 6 bases, and 20 bases lay in between. CDR3 sequence reads: CASSFTELRISHGYTF. CDR3 DNA sequence: TGTGCCAGCAGTTTTACAGAGCTCCGGATAAGCCATGGCTACACCTTC.

This clonotype turned up a few times. The chain is built from TRBV4-2 and TRBJ1-2; 12 nucleotides line up with TRBD1. Trimming took 4 bases from V and 3 from J; bases not matched to a gene: 6. This CDR3 spans 16 amino acids. Germline assignment: CDR1 LGHNA and CDR2 YNFKEQ. Here the CDR3 DNA reads TGTGCCAGCAGCCCAAGGGACAGGGGGCTCGACTATGGCTACACCTTC. Encoded protein: CASSPRDRGLDYGYTF.

This clonotype was detected a few times. The gene calls are TRBV2 and TRBJ1-1; D unresolved. V lost 6 bases and J lost 1, with 9 bases in between. The CDR3 is 13 amino acids. Germline values: CDR1 SNHLY, CDR2 FYNNEI. The CDR3 DNA is TGTGCCAGCAGACGGACGCAGAACACTGAAGCTTTCTTT. This gives the protein CASRRTQNTEAFF. Complete variable domain (other parts from reference TRBV2 and TRBJ1-1): EPEVTQTPSHQVTQMGQEVILRCVPISNHLYFYWYRQILGQKVEFLVSFYNNEISEKSEIFDDQFSVERPDGSNFTLKIRSTKLEDSAMYFCASRRTQNTEAFFGQGTRLTVV.

The V gene is TRBV11-2, the J gene TRBJ2-7, with D maybe TRBD2 (5 bases). Germline loops: CDR1 SGHAT, CDR2 FQNNGV. Trimming pared 5 bases from V and 1 base from J, leaving 12 bases between. CDR3 length: 14 amino acids. For the CDR3, the DNA is TGTGCCAGCAGCCCCGGGGTACTATCCTACGAGCAGTACTTC. This gives the protein CASSPGVLSYEQYF. Variable domain in full (rest from reference TRBV11-2 and TRBJ2-7): EAGVAQSPRYKIIEKRQSVAFWCNPISGHATLYWYQQILGQGPKLLIQFQNNGVVDDSQLPKDRFSAERLKGVDSTLKIQPAKLEDSAVYLCASSPGVLSYEQYFGPGTRLTVT.

As concerns this clonotype: Compared with germline, one end of the junction differs, possibly owing to a read error. This sequence joins TRBV5-1 and TRBJ1-2; tentative D call: TRBD1 (5 bases). The CDR3 length is 13 residues. Per germline, CDR1 SGHRS and CDR2 YFSETQ. The CDR3 loop reads CASSLWQGLGYTF. The CDR3 DNA follows: TGCGCTAGCAGCTTGTGGCAGGGTTTAGGCTACACCTTC. The entire variable domain, with the rest obtained from reference TRBV5-1 and TRBJ1-2, is as follows: KAGVTQTPRYLIKTRGQQVTLSCSPISGHRSVSWYQQTPGQGLQFLFEYFSETQRNKGNFPGRFSGRQFSNSRSEMNVSTLELGDSALYLCASSLWQGLGYTFGSGTRLTVV.

The chain recombines TRBV5-1 with TRBJ1-2; D might be TRBD1 (5 bases). Trimming left V 0 bases short and J 3 bases short, with 12 bases between. The germline V gene has CDR1 SGHRS and CDR2 YFSETQ. The CDR3 consists of 15 residues. The CDR3 nucleotides read TGCGCCAGCAGCTTGGAGGGACCTGTGGACTATGGCTACACCTTC. Residues: CASSLEGPVDYGYTF. The complete variable domain, with remaining parts taken from reference TRBV5-1 and TRBJ1-2, reads KAGVTQTPRYLIKTRGQQVTLSCSPISGHRSVSWYQQTPGQGLQFLFEYFSETQRNKGNFPGRFSGRQFSNSRSEMNVSTLELGDSALYLCASSLEGPVDYGYTFGSGTRLTVV.

The chain uses TRBV5-1 and TRBJ2-5, with 9 bases aligning to TRBD1. CDR3 length: 16 amino acids. V lost 0 bases and J lost 11; bases outside the gene matches: 14. CDR1 is SGHRS and CDR2 is YFSETQ in the germline V gene. The CDR3 here is CASSLAAGQGRNEQYF. The CDR3, as DNA: TGCGCCAGCAGCTTGGCCGCGGGACAGGGACGGAATGAGCAGTACTTC.